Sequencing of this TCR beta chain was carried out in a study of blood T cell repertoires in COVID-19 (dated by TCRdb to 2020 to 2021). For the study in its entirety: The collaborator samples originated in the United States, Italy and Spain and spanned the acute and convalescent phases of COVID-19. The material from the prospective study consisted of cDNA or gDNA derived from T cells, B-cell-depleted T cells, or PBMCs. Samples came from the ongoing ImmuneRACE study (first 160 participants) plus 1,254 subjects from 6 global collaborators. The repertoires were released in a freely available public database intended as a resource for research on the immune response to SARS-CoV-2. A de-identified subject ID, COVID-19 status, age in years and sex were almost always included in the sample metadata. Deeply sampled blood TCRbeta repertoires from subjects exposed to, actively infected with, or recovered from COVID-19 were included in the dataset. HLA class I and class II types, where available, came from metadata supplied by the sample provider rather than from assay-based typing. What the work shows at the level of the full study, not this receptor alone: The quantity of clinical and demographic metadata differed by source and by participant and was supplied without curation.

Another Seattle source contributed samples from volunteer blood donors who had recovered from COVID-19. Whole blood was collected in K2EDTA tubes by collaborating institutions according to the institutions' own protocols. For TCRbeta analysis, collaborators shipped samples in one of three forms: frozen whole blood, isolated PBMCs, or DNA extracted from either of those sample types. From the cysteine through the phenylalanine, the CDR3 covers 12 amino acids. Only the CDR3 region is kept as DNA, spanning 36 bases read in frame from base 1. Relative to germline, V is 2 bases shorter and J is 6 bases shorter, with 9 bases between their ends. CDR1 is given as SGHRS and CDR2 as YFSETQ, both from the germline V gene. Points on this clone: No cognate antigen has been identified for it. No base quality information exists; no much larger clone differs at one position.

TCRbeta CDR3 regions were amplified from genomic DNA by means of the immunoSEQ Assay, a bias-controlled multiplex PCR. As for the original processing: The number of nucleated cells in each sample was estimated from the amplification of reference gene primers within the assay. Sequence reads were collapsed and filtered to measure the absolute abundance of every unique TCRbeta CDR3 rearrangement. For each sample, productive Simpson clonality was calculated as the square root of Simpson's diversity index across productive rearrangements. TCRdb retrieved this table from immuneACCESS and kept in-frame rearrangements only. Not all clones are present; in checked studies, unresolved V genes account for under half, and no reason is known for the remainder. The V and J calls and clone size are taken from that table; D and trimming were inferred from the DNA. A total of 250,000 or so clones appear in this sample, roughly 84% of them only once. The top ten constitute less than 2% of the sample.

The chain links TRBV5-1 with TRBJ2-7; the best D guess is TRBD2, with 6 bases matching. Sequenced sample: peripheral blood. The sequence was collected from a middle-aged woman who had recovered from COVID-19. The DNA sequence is TGCGCCAGCAGCTTTCAGGGAGGCGAGCAGTACTTC. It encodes CASSFQGGEQYF.